Below are 18 T cell receptor beta chains sequenced from a single sample in a study of Ad26.COV2.S vaccination and SARS-CoV-2 variants. Indicated treatment: over 15 received Ad26.COV2.S at low or high dose, single or two shots; 5 received placebo; per-sample allocation not given. On day 63 after the first injection, vaccine and placebo recipients gave samples. The assay was immunoSEQ multiplex PCR, and TCRdb's table has in-frame clones only and misses some. The sample contains 350,000 to 450,000 clones, 80% to 90% of which appear only once. The sample consisted of peripheral blood, taken in a trial of Ad26.COV2.S vaccine versus placebo. Source of these receptors: a person between 18 and 65 years old who received the Ad26.COV2.S COVID-19 vaccine or a placebo.

The chain links TRBV5-4 to TRBJ2-1; 8 positions match TRBD1. CDR1 and CDR2 (germline): SGHNT, YYREEE (reference sequence). With V trimmed by 3 bases and J by 8 bases, 13 bases remained unmatched. The CDR3 is 16 amino acids. CDR3 DNA: TGTGCCAGCAGCTCACCCCTCCGGGACAGGTGGGATGAGCAGTTCTTC. Translated: CASSSPLRDRWDEQFF. The whole variable domain, filled in from reference TRBV5-4 and TRBJ2-1, reads ETGVTQSPTHLIKTRGQQVTLRCSSQSGHNTVSWYQQALGQGPQFIFQYYREEENGRGNFPPRFSGLQFPNYSSELNVNALELDDSALYLCASSSPLRDRWDEQFFGPGTRLTVL.

The J gene is TRBJ1-5, the V gene TRBV20-1; no reliable D call. This CDR3 spans 13 amino acids. Trimming took 3 bases from V and 7 from J, leaving 13 bases between them. The germline V gene encodes CDR1 DFQATT and CDR2 SNEGSKA (reference sequence). The CDR3 region is CSASFGERQPQHF. The CDR3 bases are TGCAGTGCTAGTTTCGGTGAGAGGCAGCCCCAGCATTTT.

The table lists this clone with a few counts. The chain recombines TRBV6-1 with TRBJ1-2; 9 nucleotides agree with TRBD1. V was clipped by 3 bases and J by 4 bases; unmatched bases: 3. The CDR3 runs to 14 residues. CDR1 is MNHNS, CDR2 SASEGT, per germline. CDR3 in amino acids: CASSERDRVYGYTF. The DNA for the CDR3 is TGTGCCAGCAGTGAGCGGGACAGGGTCTATGGCTACACCTTC.

The genes are TRBV9 and TRBJ1-1, with D perhaps matching TRBD1 (6 bases). V dropped 4 bases and J dropped 5 bases, with 12 bases sitting between them. CDR3 length equals 13 residues. The germline CDR1 and CDR2 sequences are SGDLS and YYNGEE. The CDR3 loop reads CASSPYTGTEAFF. In DNA, the CDR3 is TGTGCCAGCAGCCCCTACACAGGGACTGAAGCTTTCTTT.

The rearrangement uses TRBV5-6 and TRBJ2-2; 7 nucleotides line up with TRBD1. Germline loops: CDR1 SGHDT, CDR2 YYEEEE. The trim removed 0 bases at V and 8 bases at J, leaving 4 bases unmatched. The CDR3 is made up of 14 amino acids. The CDR3: CASSLAGGRGELFF. Written as DNA, the CDR3 is TGTGCCAGCAGCTTGGCAGGGGGAAGGGGGGAGCTGTTTTTT.

This clone appeared a single time. The chain has TRBV2 and TRBJ1-2; D remains ambiguous. The CDR3 runs 14 residues. V gave up 7 bases and J gave up 5 bases, with 17 bases separating them. The germline gives CDR1 SNHLY, CDR2 FYNNEI. CDR3: CASIGHSYTYGYTF. Written as DNA, the CDR3 is TGTGCCAGCATCGGCCACAGTTATACGTATGGCTACACCTTC.

The count of this clone is one. The chain is built from TRBV3-1 (or the pseudogene TRBV3-2) and TRBJ1-4; TRBD1 is a possible D gene (5 bases). This CDR3 spans 17 amino acids. Looked up from germline, CDR1 is LGHDT and CDR2 is YNNKEL (reference sequence). V lost 1 base to trimming and J lost 2 bases, with 14 bases between them. The CDR3 nucleotides read TGTGCCAGCAGCCAAGTATTAACGAGGGGCACTAATGAAAAACTGTTTTTT. Protein product: CASSQVLTRGTNEKLFF.

The CDR3 loop reads CASSRDRGRDTQYF. CDR3 DNA sequence: TGTGCCAGCAGTCGGGACAGGGGTCGAGATACGCAGTATTTT. The J gene is TRBJ2-3, the V gene TRBV2; 10 bases line up with TRBD1. The germline CDR1 and CDR2 sequences are SNHLY and FYNNEI. The V gene end was trimmed by 5 bases and the J gene end by 5 bases; junction bases not matched to a gene: 4. CDR3 size: 14 residues.

The CDR3 DNA reads TGTGCCACCAGCCGCGCGGCCGGGGAGCTGTTTTTT. The encoded protein is CATSRAAGELFF. The chain couples TRBV15 to TRBJ2-2, with D hard to call. V lost 5 bases and J lost 6, with 7 bases in between. Germline CDR1 is LNHNV and CDR2 is YYDKDF (reference sequence). The CDR3 runs to 12 residues.

The CDR3 coding sequence is TGCGCCAGCAGCCAAGAGCGGCAGAGCGACGGAAACACCATATATTTT. This codes for CASSQERQSDGNTIYF. The chain carries TRBV4-1 and TRBJ1-3; D is undetermined. The CDR3 loop spans 16 amino acids. CDR1 is MGHRA and CDR2 is YSYEKL in the germline V gene. V was cut by 0 bases and J by 4 bases, with 13 bases left in between.

CDR3 loop: CASGDTYEQYF. The CDR3 DNA reads as TGTGCCAGCGGGGACACCTACGAGCAGTACTTC. V is TRBV7-6 and J is TRBJ2-7; possible D gene TRBD1, 6 bases. Germline V CDR1 and CDR2: SGHVS, FNYEAQ. The CDR3 runs to 11 residues. Trimming left V 8 bases short and J 2 bases short, with 7 bases between.

This chain connects TRBV7-2 to TRBJ2-7; 7 positions match TRBD1. Trimming at V came to 0 bases and at J to 8 bases, leaving 10 bases not matched to a gene. Germline V gives CDR1 SGHTA, CDR2 FQGNSA. The CDR3 covers 15 residues. This CDR3 reads CASSLALAGGAQQYF. CDR3 DNA sequence: TGTGCCAGCAGCTTAGCGCTGGCAGGGGGAGCTCAGCAGTACTTC. Combining the CDR3 with reference TRBV7-2 and TRBJ2-7 gives the whole variable domain GAGVSQSPSNKVTEKGKDVELRCDPISGHTALYWYRQSLGQGLEFLIYFQGNSAPDKSGLPSDRFSAERTGGSVSTLTIQRTQQEDSAVYLCASSLALAGGAQQYFGPGTRLTVT.

The chain combines TRBV7-2 with TRBJ2-2, with D uncertain. The CDR3 spans 17 residues. V was trimmed by 1 base and J by 5 bases, leaving 17 bases between them. Germline V gene data show CDR1 as SGHTA and CDR2 as FQGNSA. CDR3 loop: CASSLVGSGGSTGELFF. Here the CDR3 DNA reads TGTGCCAGCAGCTTAGTCGGATCGGGTGGGTCAACCGGGGAGCTGTTTTTT.

The chain is built from TRBV5-8 and TRBJ2-7; 7 positions match TRBD1. The CDR3 loop spans 17 amino acids. With V trimmed by 7 bases and J by 6 bases, 22 bases remained unmatched. Germline CDR1 is SGHTS and CDR2 is YDEGEE. CDR3 sequence: CASRDKRQGGFPGEQYF. In nucleotides, the CDR3 is TGTGCCAGCCGCGACAAACGACAGGGCGGTTTTCCAGGCGAGCAGTACTTC. The variable domain in full, with the rest retrieved from reference TRBV5-8 and TRBJ2-7, is EAGVTQSPTHLIKTRGQQATLRCSPISGHTSVYWYQQALGLGLQFLLWYDEGEERNRGNFPPRFSGRQFPNYSSELNVNALELEDSALYLCASRDKRQGGFPGEQYFGPGTRLTVT.

As DNA, the CDR3 is TGTGCCAGCAGGGGGAACAGGGAGCCCTACGAGCAGTACTTC. Translating it yields CASRGNREPYEQYF. The chain uses TRBV4-2 and TRBJ2-7; tentatively, D is TRBD1 (6 bases). Between the trimmed V and J ends, which lost 6 bases and 2 bases, there was a span of 14 bases. The germline CDR1 and CDR2 sequences are LGHNA and YNFKEQ. The CDR3 covers 14 residues.

This clone is a singleton in its sample. The chain links TRBV19 to TRBJ1-3; 9 bases line up with TRBD1. Germline trimming cut 5 bases from V and 2 bases from J; bases unmatched to any gene: 4. This CDR3 spans 15 amino acids. CDR1 is LNHDA, CDR2 SQIVND, per germline (reference sequence). This CDR3 reads CASSGGTGPGNTIYF. For the CDR3, the DNA is TGTGCCAGTAGTGGAGGGACAGGGCCTGGAAACACCATATATTTT. The full variable domain, rest sourced from reference TRBV19 and TRBJ1-3, is DGGITQSPKYLFRKEGQNVTLSCEQNLNHDAMYWYRQDPGQGLRLIYYSQIVNDFQKGDIAEGYSVSREKKESFPLTVTSAQKNPTAFYLCASSGGTGPGNTIYFGEGSWLTVV.

The chain has TRBV11-2 and TRBJ2-3; TRBD2 matches at 7 bases. V shed 1 base and J 2 bases; nucleotides not matched to a gene: 3. The V gene's germline CDR1 is SGHAT and CDR2 FQNNGV. This CDR3 spans 15 amino acids. CDR3 DNA: TGTGCCAGCAGCTTAGGCGGGGGTAACACAGATACGCAGTATTTT. Protein product: CASSLGGGNTDTQYF.

The V call is TRBV6-5, the J call TRBJ1-6; weak D call: TRBD1 (5 bases). The CDR3 runs to 14 residues. Looked up from germline, CDR1 is MNHEY and CDR2 is SVGAGI. Trimming removed 3 bases from V and 7 bases from J, with 10 bases in between. The CDR3 loop is CASSYQGGNSPLHF. The CDR3 DNA is TGTGCCAGCAGTTATCAGGGAGGCAATTCACCCCTCCACTTT.